This passage covers 21 T cell receptor beta chains from one sample sequenced in a study of metastatic and nonmetastatic thyroid tumors. Every patient underwent thyroid surgery untreated. TCRdb re-processed the PCR reads through MiXCR. Of tens of thousands of clones listed, around 14% are singletons. The sequenced sample consisted of blood. The receptors originated from a female donor with papillary thyroid cancer or a benign thyroid nodule (not recorded which). Some clones in this sample may be carry-over from other donors' samples.

Details on this clone: At one end the junction does not follow the germline gene, possibly because of a read error. The chain uses TRBV9 and TRBJ2-3, with 9 bases identical to TRBD2. Per germline, CDR1 SGDLS and CDR2 YYNGEE. This CDR3 has 18 amino acids. The CDR3 here is CASIVASSGAPSTDTQYF. Written as DNA, the CDR3 is TGTGCCAGCATCGTAGCCTCTAGCGGGGCGCCTAGCACAGATACGCAGTATTTC.

This clone was recorded at least ten times. The V gene is TRBV20-1, the J gene TRBJ1-5; D is uncertain. In germline, CDR1 is DFQATT, CDR2 SNEGSKA (reference sequence). The germline V and J ends were trimmed by 3 bases and 0 bases, with 6 bases remaining between them. The CDR3 totals 13 residues. The CDR3, as DNA: TGCAGTGCTAGGGCCTATAGCAATCAGCCCCAGCATTTT. Protein: CSARAYSNQPQHF.

This clone was found a few times. The V gene is TRBV4-1, the J gene TRBJ2-5; perhaps TRBD2 as D (6 bases). Per the germline V gene, CDR1 is MGHRA and CDR2 is YSYEKL. The CDR3 is 20 residues long. Trimming left V 0 bases short and J 1 base short, with 24 bases between. The CDR3 loop is CASSQDWVTGGRQFQETQYF. The CDR3 DNA follows: TGCGCCAGCAGCCAAGATTGGGTTACCGGGGGACGGCAATTCCAAGAGACCCAGTACTTC.

This clone was observed many times. The rearrangement links TRBV12-3 or TRBV12-4 to TRBJ2-5; maybe TRBD1 (6 bases). The ends were cut back, 6 bases at V and 5 bases at J, with 13 bases in the middle. The CDR3 totals 13 residues. CDR3 residues: CASRKQGPETQYF. CDR3 bases: TGTGCCAGCAGGAAACAGGGTCCGGAGACCCAGTACTTC.

The table lists this clone with many counts. The V gene is TRBV5-6, the J gene TRBJ2-1; 9 bases map to TRBD2. In germline, CDR1 is SGHDT, CDR2 YYEEEE. Losses at the gene ends were 0 bases for V and 10 bases for J; bases not matched to a gene: 2. There are 13 residues in the CDR3. The CDR3 bases are TGTGCCAGCAGCTTGGCCCTAGCGGGGGAGCAGTTCTTC. It codes for CASSLALAGEQFF.

Ten or more counts support this clone. This chain connects TRBV12-3 or TRBV12-4 to TRBJ2-1, with TRBD2 as a possible D gene (5 bases). Trimming cost V 6 bases and J 9 bases, with 15 bases left between them. This CDR3 is 13 amino acids long. The CDR3 nucleotides read TGTGCCAGCAGCCCTACCGGAGGTGTTGAGCAGTTCTTC. It yields the protein CASSPTGGVEQFF.

This clone was found a few times. The chain has TRBV28 and TRBJ2-2, with D possibly TRBD2 on 6 matching bases. Germline V gives CDR1 MDHEN, CDR2 SYDVKM. This CDR3 region has 15 residues. V lost 1 base, J lost 4 bases, and 10 bases lay in between. CDR3 loop: CASSLSGGGTGELFF. CDR3 nucleotide sequence: TGTGCCAGCAGTTTATCCGGGGGTGGCACCGGGGAGCTGTTTTTT.

At least ten counts were recorded for this clone. The chain recombines TRBV5-1 with TRBJ2-7; the match to TRBD1 covers 10 bases. V lost 0 bases and J lost 3; bases outside the gene matches: 0. In germline, CDR1 is SGHRS, CDR2 YFSETQ. CDR3 length equals 14 residues. CDR3 sequence reads: CASSLGTGGYEQYF. For the CDR3, the DNA is TGCGCCAGCAGCTTGGGGACAGGGGGCTACGAGCAGTACTTC.

This clone is labeled as medium-sized. V gene TRBV6-1 combines with J gene TRBJ1-5, with TRBD1 matching over 11 bases. This CDR3 has 13 residues. CDR1 is MNHNS, CDR2 SASEGT, per germline. The J segment lost 6 bases and the V segment lost 11 bases, leaving 6 bases of the junction unmatched. CDR3 residues: CAGGQGEFQPQHF. The DNA for the CDR3 is TGTGCCGGGGGACAGGGGGAGTTTCAGCCCCAGCATTTT.

This clone is judged medium-sized. The chain carries TRBV12-3 or TRBV12-4 and TRBJ2-1; tentatively, D is TRBD1 (5 bases). Trimming removed 1 base from V and 13 bases from J, with 11 bases in between. The CDR3 has 12 residues. CDR3 loop: CASSLVPDTQFF. The CDR3 nucleotides read TGTGCCAGCAGTTTAGTACCGGACACTCAGTTCTTC.

The sample holds many counts of this clone. The chain joins TRBV5-5 to TRBJ1-1; the D is unclear. This CDR3 is 13 amino acids long. V shed 0 bases and J shed 4 bases, with 7 bases lying between them. Germline V gene data show CDR1 as SGHKS and CDR2 as YYEKEE (reference sequence). The CDR3 DNA reads TGTGCCAGCAGCTTGGGGCAGACCACTGAAGCTTTCTTT. Translating gives CASSLGQTTEAFF.

This clone appeared many times. J is TRBJ2-3 and V is TRBV9, with TRBD2 as a possible D gene (6 bases). The V and J ends lost 3 bases and 1 base respectively, with 9 bases between them. Germline V gene lookup returns CDR1 SGDLS and CDR2 YYNGEE. The CDR3 covers 14 residues. This chain's CDR3 is CASSAWGGTDTQYF. CDR3 DNA sequence: TGTGCCAGCAGCGCCTGGGGGGGCACAGATACGCAGTATTTT.

This clone was seen many times. The rearrangement links TRBV29-1 to TRBJ2-3; TRBD1 or TRBD2 may be the D gene (5 bases each). The CDR3 is made up of 15 amino acids. Germline CDR1 is SQVTM and CDR2 is ANQGSEA. Trimming removed 8 bases at V and 1 base at J, with 19 bases between. The CDR3 protein is CSFFGAWAGTDTQYF. DNA for the CDR3: TGCAGCTTCTTCGGGGCGTGGGCCGGCACAGATACGCAGTATTTT.

This clone turned up a few times. One junction end does not reproduce the germline sequence, and a read error may be involved. The J gene is TRBJ1-6, the V gene TRBV28; D is undetermined. The germline gives CDR1 MDHEN, CDR2 SYDVKM. The CDR3 totals 14 residues. CDR3 coding DNA: TGTGCCAACAGTGGGAGCTCCTATAATTCACCCCTCCACTTT. Encoded protein: CANSGSSYNSPLHF.

In this sample, this clone turned up many times. The J gene is TRBJ1-1, the V gene TRBV9; D perhaps matches TRBD1 (6 bases). Between the trimmed V and J ends, which lost 3 bases and 1 base, there was a span of 16 bases. From germline, CDR1 is SGDLS and CDR2 YYNGEE. This CDR3 region has 16 residues. CDR3 sequence: CASSAQGQGWNTEAFF. The CDR3 coding sequence is TGTGCCAGCAGCGCACAGGGACAAGGTTGGAACACTGAAGCTTTCTTT.

This clone was observed at least ten times. V usage is TRBV20-1 and J usage is TRBJ2-1; D perhaps matches TRBD2 (6 bases). Germline assignment: CDR1 DFQATT and CDR2 SNEGSKA (reference sequence). The CDR3 covers 13 residues. CDR3 sequence: CSNDAGLGDEQFF. As DNA, the CDR3 is TGCAGCAATGACGCGGGGCTCGGAGATGAGCAGTTCTTC.

This clone occurred many times. This chain links TRBV9 with TRBJ1-1; TRBD1 might be the D (6 bases). Germline CDR1 reads SGDLS; CDR2 reads YYNGEE. CDR3 length: 14 residues. V lost 3 bases and J 5 bases, leaving 14 bases between the germline ends. CDR3 bases: TGTGCCAGCAGCGCCAAGGACAGCCAGACTGAAGCTTTCTTT. It encodes CASSAKDSQTEAFF.

This clone has a count of ten or more. This rearrangement joins TRBV10-1 to TRBJ2-5; D gene unclear. CDR1 and CDR2 (germline): WNHNN, SYGVQD (reference sequence). V gave up 4 bases and J gave up 3 bases, with 9 bases separating them. The CDR3 covers 13 residues. The CDR3 bases are TGCGCCAGCAGTGCGACGGTTAAAGAGACCCAGTACTTC. It specifies CASSATVKETQYF.

This clone has ten or more counts. V and J are TRBV9 and TRBJ1-4; the match to TRBD1 covers 9 bases. Germline-derived CDR1 and CDR2 are SGDLS and YYNGEE. This CDR3 comprises 16 residues. V shed 3 bases, J shed 7 bases, and the junction held 10 bases outside the gene matches. The chain's CDR3 is CASSARVGTGSEKLFF. In DNA, the CDR3 is TGTGCCAGCAGCGCTAGAGTAGGGACAGGGAGTGAAAAACTGTTTTTT.

This clone has only one observation. The V and J genes are TRBV20-1 and TRBJ2-4, with D perhaps TRBD1 (5 bases). The CDR3 sequence is 16 residues long. The germline gives CDR1 DFQATT, CDR2 SNEGSKA (reference sequence). Between the trimmed V and J ends, which lost 6 bases and 0 bases, there was a span of 18 bases. The CDR3 reads CSAGGVPGKAKNIQYF. For the CDR3, the DNA is TGCAGTGCGGGTGGGGTTCCAGGGAAAGCCAAAAACATTCAGTACTTC.

The chain couples TRBV20-1 to TRBJ2-7; unclear D gene. The V end lost 7 bases, the J end lost 6 bases, and 10 bases lay between the germline ends. The CDR3 contains 10 residues. The germline V gene has CDR1 DFQATT and CDR2 SNEGSKA (reference sequence). The CDR3 spells CSGLGGEQYF. DNA for the CDR3: TGCAGTGGGTTGGGTGGCGAGCAGTACTTC.